This is a list of T cell receptor beta chains from one sample in a study of human T cells and chemical hapten exposure. From the RACE reads, TCRdb called clonotypes with MiXCR, one entry per CDR3 protein. The table records 190,000 or so distinct CDR3 sequences, nearly 30% of them present only once. Sequences were derived from whole blood, sampled in connection with sensitization to the hapten diphenylcyclopropenone (DPC). These receptors were taken from a woman younger than 45 with alopecia areata. Some clones in this sample may be carry-over from other donors' samples. CDR3s include the opening cysteine and the closing phenylalanine or tryptophan. D genes are given only for firm matches. Clone size appears in some rows only: once, few, many, or a class for an expanded clone.

>few|TRBV28|NA|TRBJ1-2
TGTGCCAGCAGTTTACCCCCCAACGGGGGAGGCTACACCTTC
CASSLPPNGGGYTF
>many|TRBV12-3/TRBV12-4|TRBD1|TRBJ1-1
TGTGCCAGCAGTTTGACAGGGATGAACACTGAAGCTTTCTTT
CASSLTGMNTEAFF
>many|TRBV29-1|NA|TRBJ2-2
TGCAGCGCTACTGAGGGGGGCACCGGGGAGCTGTTTTTT
CSATEGGTGELFF
>few|TRBV2|NA|TRBJ2-7
TGTGCCAGCCGACCCGGGACGATATACGAGCAGTACTTC
CASRPGTIYEQYF
>few|TRBV27|NA|TRBJ1-4
TGTGCCAGCAGTTTATATGGGGGAGCGGCTAATGAAAAACTGTTTTTT
CASSLYGGAANEKLFF
>NA|TRBV20-1|TRBD1|TRBJ1-4
TGCAGTGCTAGAGACTGGGCGGGGACAGCCGAAAAACTGTTTTTT
CSARDWAGTAEKLFF
>NA|TRBV6-2/TRBV6-3|NA|TRBJ2-5
TGTGCCAGCAGGACAGGCAAGAGGACCCAGTACTTC
CASRTGKRTQYF
>NA|TRBV11-2|NA|TRBJ2-1
TGTGCCAGCAGCTTGGGAGAGCAGTTCTTC
CASSLGEQFF
>NA|TRBV27|TRBD1|TRBJ1-6
TGTGCCAGCAGTTCTGACAGGGGTTCACCCCTCCACTTT
CASSSDRGSPLHF
>NA|TRBV3-1|NA|TRBJ2-5
TGTGCCAGCAGCGACACGAGACAGTTCCAAGAGACCCAGTACTTC
CASSDTRQFQETQYF
>few|TRBV7-2|NA|TRBJ1-4
TGTGCCAGCAGCACCCGGGGAGGGGCAACTAATGAAAAACTGTTTTTT
CASSTRGGATNEKLFF
>few|TRBV7-2|NA|TRBJ2-1
TGTGCCAGCAGCTTAGACGGGAGCCCCTACAATGAGCAGTTCTTC
CASSLDGSPYNEQFF
>few|TRBV20-1|NA|TRBJ1-2
TGCAGTGCTAGGGGGGCTAGCAGGAGCGACTATGGCTACACCTTC
CSARGASRSDYGYTF
>NA|TRBV15|NA|TRBJ2-5
TGTGCCACCAGCAGATTCTCCAGGGTTGAGGAGACCCAGTACTTC
CATSRFSRVEETQYF